This TCR beta chain was sequenced for a study of CD8 T cells in ankylosing spondylitis (dated by TCRdb to 2015 to 2018). In the study overall: T cell receptor beta repertoires were profiled in healthy donors and ankylosing spondylitis patients so that disease-linked TCR variants could be found. Peripheral blood was sampled, and synovial fluid was additionally collected from ankylosing spondylitis patients. The whole study cohort included about a hundred healthy donors and 25 ankylosing spondylitis patients. Paper-wide results and their limitations: Blood from ankylosing spondylitis patients appeared to be characterized by a TCR beta motif composed of 7 to 9 highly homologous amino acid variants. Some motif variants were previously reported in synovial fluid and blood of reactive arthritis patients, suggesting common disease-initiation mechanisms. The disease-linked clones were reported as significantly enriched in matched synovial fluid samples from ankylosing spondylitis patients. A CD8+ phenotype was shown by the disease-linked clones, which were found at relatively low frequencies in peripheral blood.

Details on this clonotype: Its antigen specificity is not known. Base qualities are missing; no much larger clone stands one base away.

Reads for this sample came from an Illumina HiSeq 2500. Quantitative 5'-RACE with molecular barcodes was used to prepare TCR beta libraries. As for the authors' bioinformatics: A new computational method based on a probabilistic model of VDJ rearrangement was used to identify disease-linked TCR variants. TCRdb took the public reads, trimmed them with fastp at Q25, ran MiXCR for clone calling and kept in-frame beta chains. Each CDR3 protein appears once, grouped with its most common genes and DNA. TCRdb, not the original authors, processed these V and J calls. Counted in this sample were about 170,000 distinct CDR3 sequences; 15% to 20% of them appeared once. The ten most abundant clones make up over 7.5% of the sample. The germline V gene provides CDR1 KGHSH and CDR2 LQKENI. Deletion took 4 bases off V and 5 bases off J, with a span of 8 bases between the germline ends. From the cysteine up to the phenylalanine, the CDR3 has a length of 12 residues. Only the CDR3 part of the read is kept: 36 bases, read in frame from the first base.

The sample was blood, either unsorted or a sorted T cell fraction (not recorded which). The sequence came from a male donor with ankylosing spondylitis or in good health (not recorded which). This chain joins TRBV18 to TRBJ1-1; too little of a D gene remains to name it. CDR3 region: CASSLLRTEAFF. The nucleotide sequence reads TGTGCCAGCTCACTTCTCCGTACTGAAGCTTTCTTT.